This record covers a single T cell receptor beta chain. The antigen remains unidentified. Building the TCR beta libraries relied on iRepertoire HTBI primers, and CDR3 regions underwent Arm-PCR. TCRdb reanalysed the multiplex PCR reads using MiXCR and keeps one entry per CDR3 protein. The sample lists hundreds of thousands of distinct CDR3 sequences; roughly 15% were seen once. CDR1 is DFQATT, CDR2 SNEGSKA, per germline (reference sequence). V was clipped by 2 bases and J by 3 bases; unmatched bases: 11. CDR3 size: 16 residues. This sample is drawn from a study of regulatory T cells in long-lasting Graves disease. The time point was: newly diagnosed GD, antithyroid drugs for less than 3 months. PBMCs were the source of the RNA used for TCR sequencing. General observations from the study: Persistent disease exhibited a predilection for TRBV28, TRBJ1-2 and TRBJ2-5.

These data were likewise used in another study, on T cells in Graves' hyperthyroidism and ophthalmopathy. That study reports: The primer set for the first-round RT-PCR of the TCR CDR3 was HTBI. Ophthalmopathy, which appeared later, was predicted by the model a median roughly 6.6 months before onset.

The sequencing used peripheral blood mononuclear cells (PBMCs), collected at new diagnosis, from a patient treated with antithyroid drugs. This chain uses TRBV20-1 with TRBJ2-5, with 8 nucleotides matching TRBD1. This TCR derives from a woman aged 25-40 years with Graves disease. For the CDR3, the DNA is TGCAGTGCTAGAACCCGACGGGACAGGCCCAAAGAGACCCAGTACTTC. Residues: CSARTRRDRPKETQYF.